The sequence of this T cell receptor beta chain was determined in a study of T-cell reconstitution after alpha-beta-depleted transplantation in children (dated by TCRdb to 2016 to 2018). At the level of the whole study: Using TCR repertoire profiling, the study quantitatively followed how T-cell immune reconstitution unfolded in children after TCRalphabeta/CD19-depleted allogeneic hematopoietic cell transplantation. Broad study findings and their caveats: Over the following months the frequencies of hyperexpanded clones went down, and after one year T-cell counts and TCRbeta diversity were mostly credited to newly produced T cells. About two months after transplant, the apparently early recovery of alphabetaT-cell counts reportedly depended on just several hundred clones that had expanded rapidly and came from non-depleted graft cells. In some patients, high TCRbeta diversity at day 60 was attributed to recipient T cells and intrathymic progenitors that had survived conditioning.

The CDR3 contains 13 residues, cysteine and phenylalanine counted. Only CDR3 DNA is held: 39 bases, read in frame from base 1. From the germline V gene (reference sequence), CDR1 is DFQATT and CDR2 is SNEGSKA. Trimming removed 5 bases from V and 1 base from J; the gene matches leave 3 bases unexplained. The library was obtained by PCR. Sequencing relied on an Illumina HiSeq 2500. TCR libraries were prepared with molecular barcoding, using unique molecular identifiers to normalize TCRbeta repertoire quantification. The public reads were reprocessed in TCRdb via fastp at Q25 and MiXCR, keeping in-frame beta chains. When rows share a CDR3 protein, they turn into one entry using the most common DNA and genes. The sample table shows approximately 980,000 distinct CDR3 sequences, and under 30% are seen once. More than 25% of the sample is held by the ten biggest clonotypes. This clonotype was detected ten times or more. It has no known antigen specificity. No base-level quality is on record; no much larger clone is a single base apart.

The label giving this sample's treatment or condition can be read as: allogeneic hematopoietic cell transplantation with graft depleted of TCRalphabeta T cells and CD19 B cells. TCRalphabeta/CD19-depleted allogeneic hematopoietic cell grafts were given to the transplant recipients, all of whom were children. The starting material was PBMCs, mostly from graft donor cells, obtained 360 days after TCRalphabeta/CD19-depleted stem cell transplant. The V and J genes are TRBV20-1 and TRBJ2-3; 7 middle bases align to TRBD2. The receptor comes from a boy younger than two who had a stem cell transplant for SCID, so the T cells may come from the graft donor. This receptor has the CDR3 CSAWSGGTDTQYF. The DNA sequence reads TGCAGTGCTTGGAGCGGGGGCACAGATACGCAGTATTTT.